This record covers a single TCR beta chain. Which antigen it targets is not known. Base qualities are missing; no much larger clone stands one base away. The immunoSEQ Assay, a bias-controlled multiplex PCR, was used to amplify TCRbeta CDR3 regions from genomic DNA. Regarding the original processing steps: Nucleated cell counts per sample were estimated from amplification of reference gene primers within the assay. Sequence reads were collapsed and filtered to measure the absolute abundance of every unique TCRbeta CDR3 rearrangement. For each sample, productive Simpson clonality was calculated as the square root of Simpson's diversity index over productive rearrangements. TCRdb holds this immuneACCESS table with in-frame rearrangements only. Some clones are missing; in checked studies, unresolved V genes explain under half, and the rest has no known cause. V and J calls and clone size come straight from that table; D and trimming were deduced from the DNA. Counted in this sample were 330,000 or so clones; about 92% of them appeared once. Together, the top ten hold 3.5% to 4% of the sample.

This specimen comes from a study of blood T cell repertoires in COVID-19 (dated by TCRdb to 2019 to 2021). Context from the whole study: The collaborator samples originated in the United States, Italy and Spain and spanned the acute and convalescent phases of COVID-19. The dataset comprised deeply sampled blood TCRbeta repertoires from subjects exposed to, actively infected with, or recovered from COVID-19. Where available, HLA class I and class II types were taken from metadata supplied by the sample provider and were not determined by assay-based typing. A de-identified subject ID, COVID-19 status, age in years and sex were almost always included in the sample metadata. The samples were drawn from the first 160 participants of the ongoing ImmuneRACE study and from 1,200 or so subjects provided by 6 global collaborators. The repertoires were released in a freely available public database meant as a resource for research on the immune response to SARS-CoV-2. The material from the prospective study consisted of cDNA or gDNA derived from T cells, B-cell-depleted T cells, or PBMCs.

Reading from cysteine to phenylalanine, the CDR3 counts 16 amino acids. Just CDR3 DNA is preserved here, 48 bases in frame from base 1. For CDR1 and CDR2, the germline V gene (reference sequence) lists SGHKS and YYEKEE. Trimming removed 0 bases from V and 7 bases from J, leaving 14 bases between the germline ends. On the study overall, not on this receptor specifically: The amount of clinical and demographic metadata varied by source and participant and was provided uncurated.

One collaborating source in Seattle enrolled patients during active infection and followed them longitudinally through the course of disease. Each collaborating institution followed its own protocols to collect whole blood in K2EDTA tubes. Collaborator samples were shipped for TCRbeta analysis as frozen whole blood, isolated PBMCs, or DNA extracted from either sample type. This receptor chain uses TRBV5-5 and TRBJ1-6; the D gene is possibly TRBD1, with 6 bases matching. The sequence was collected from a woman aged 55-75 years with COVID-19, enrolled during active disease. The sample taken for sequencing was peripheral blood. The nucleotide sequence reads as follows: TGTGCCAGCAGCTTGGAGACGGCCAGGGGAAATTCACCCCTCCACTTT. Protein translation: CASSLETARGNSPLHF.